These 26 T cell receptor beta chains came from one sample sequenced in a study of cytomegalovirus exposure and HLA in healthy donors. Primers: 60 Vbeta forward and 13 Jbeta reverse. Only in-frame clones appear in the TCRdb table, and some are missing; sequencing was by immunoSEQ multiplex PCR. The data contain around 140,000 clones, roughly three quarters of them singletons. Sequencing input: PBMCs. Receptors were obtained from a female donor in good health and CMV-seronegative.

CDR3 nucleotide sequence: TGTGCCAGCAGTTTGTGGACTGCTAACTATGGCTACACCTTC. This sequence encodes CASSLWTANYGYTF. This chain joins TRBV28 and TRBJ1-2; D remains ambiguous. Germline CDR1 is MDHEN and CDR2 is SYDVKM. V lost 3 bases and J lost 0, with 8 bases in between. The CDR3 totals 14 residues.

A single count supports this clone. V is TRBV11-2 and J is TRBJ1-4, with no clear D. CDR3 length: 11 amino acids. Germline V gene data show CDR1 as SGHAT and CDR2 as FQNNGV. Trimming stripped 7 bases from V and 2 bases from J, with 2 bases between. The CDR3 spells CASTTNEKLFF. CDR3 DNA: TGTGCCAGCACTACTAATGAAAAACTGTTTTTT.

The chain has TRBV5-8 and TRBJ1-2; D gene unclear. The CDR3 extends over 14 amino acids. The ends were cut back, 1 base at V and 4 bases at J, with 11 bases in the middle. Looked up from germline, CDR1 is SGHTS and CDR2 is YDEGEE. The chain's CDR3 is CASSLSKNFYGYTF. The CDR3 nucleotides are TGTGCCAGCAGCTTGTCTAAGAATTTCTATGGCTACACCTTC.

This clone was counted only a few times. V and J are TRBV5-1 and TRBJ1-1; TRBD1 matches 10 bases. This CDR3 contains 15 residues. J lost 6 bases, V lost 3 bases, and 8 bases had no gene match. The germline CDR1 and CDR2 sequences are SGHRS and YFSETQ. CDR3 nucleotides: TGCGCCAGCAGCTCAAGACAGGGGGCAGGGGCTGAAGCTTTCTTT. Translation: CASSSRQGAGAEAFF.

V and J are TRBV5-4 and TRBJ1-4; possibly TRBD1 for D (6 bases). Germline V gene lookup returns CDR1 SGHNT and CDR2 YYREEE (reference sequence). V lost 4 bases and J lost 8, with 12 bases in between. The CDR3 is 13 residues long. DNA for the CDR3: TGTGCCAGCAGCGCGGAGAGGGGGGAAAAACTGTTTTTT. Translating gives CASSAERGEKLFF. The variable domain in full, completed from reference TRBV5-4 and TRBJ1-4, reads ETGVTQSPTHLIKTRGQQVTLRCSSQSGHNTVSWYQQALGQGPQFIFQYYREEENGRGNFPPRFSGLQFPNYSSELNVNALELDDSALYLCASSAERGEKLFFGSGTQLSVL.

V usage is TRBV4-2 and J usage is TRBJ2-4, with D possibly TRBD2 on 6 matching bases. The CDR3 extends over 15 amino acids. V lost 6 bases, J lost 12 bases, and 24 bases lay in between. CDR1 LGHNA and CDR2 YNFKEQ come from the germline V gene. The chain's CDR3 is CASSYELLPGTPQYF. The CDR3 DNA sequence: TGTGCCAGCAGTTACGAACTCTTGCCCGGGACTCCTCAGTACTTC.

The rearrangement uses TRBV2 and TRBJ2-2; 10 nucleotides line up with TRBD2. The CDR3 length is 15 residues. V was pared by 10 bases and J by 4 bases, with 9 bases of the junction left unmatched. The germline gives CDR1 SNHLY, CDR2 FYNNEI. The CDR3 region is CATKQLAGSTGELFF. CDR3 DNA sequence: TGTGCCACCAAACAACTAGCGGGAAGCACCGGGGAGCTGTTTTTT.

The CDR3 spells CASSLLPRGTVSSYEQYF. The DNA of the CDR3 is TGCGCCAGCAGCTTGTTACCTAGGGGGACGGTTAGCTCCTACGAGCAGTACTTC. V and J are TRBV5-1 and TRBJ2-7; D possibly corresponds to TRBD1 (6 bases). The CDR3 consists of 18 residues. V gave up 1 base and J gave up 0 bases, with 20 bases separating them. Germline V gene sequence: CDR1 SGHRS, CDR2 YFSETQ.

The CDR3 sequence: CASSVTGFQETQYF. The CDR3 DNA sequence: TGTGCCAGCAGCGTGACAGGGTTTCAAGAGACCCAGTACTTC. This chain links TRBV9 with TRBJ2-5, with 7 bases identical to TRBD1. Germline CDR1 is SGDLS and CDR2 is YYNGEE. V shed 2 bases, J shed 2 bases, and the junction held 3 bases outside the gene matches. The CDR3 consists of 14 residues.

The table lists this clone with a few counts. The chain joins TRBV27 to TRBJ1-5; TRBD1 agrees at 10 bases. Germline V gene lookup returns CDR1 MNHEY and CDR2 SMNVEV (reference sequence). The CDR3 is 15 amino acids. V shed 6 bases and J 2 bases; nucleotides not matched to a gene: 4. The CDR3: CASRSGTGGNQPQHF. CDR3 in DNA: TGTGCCAGCAGATCCGGGACAGGGGGCAATCAGCCCCAGCATTTT.

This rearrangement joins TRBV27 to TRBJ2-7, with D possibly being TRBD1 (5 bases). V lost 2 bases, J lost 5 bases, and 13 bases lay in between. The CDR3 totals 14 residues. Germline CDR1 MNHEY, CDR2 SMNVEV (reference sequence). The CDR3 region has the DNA TGTGCCAGCAGTTTAAAGGGGCAGGAACACGAGCAGTACTTC. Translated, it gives CASSLKGQEHEQYF.

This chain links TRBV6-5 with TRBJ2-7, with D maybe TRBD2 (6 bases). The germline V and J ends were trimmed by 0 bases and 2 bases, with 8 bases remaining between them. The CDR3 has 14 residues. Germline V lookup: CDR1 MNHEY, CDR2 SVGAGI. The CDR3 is CASSYSRTTYEQYF. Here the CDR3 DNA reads TGTGCCAGCAGTTACTCGCGGACTACCTACGAGCAGTACTTC.

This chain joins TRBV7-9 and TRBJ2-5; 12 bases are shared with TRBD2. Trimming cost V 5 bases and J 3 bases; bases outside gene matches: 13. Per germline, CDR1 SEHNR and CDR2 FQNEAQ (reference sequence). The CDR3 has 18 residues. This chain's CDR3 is CASSLTSGGHELKETQYF. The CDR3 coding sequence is TGTGCCAGCAGCCTAACTAGCGGGGGGCACGAATTGAAAGAGACCCAGTACTTC.

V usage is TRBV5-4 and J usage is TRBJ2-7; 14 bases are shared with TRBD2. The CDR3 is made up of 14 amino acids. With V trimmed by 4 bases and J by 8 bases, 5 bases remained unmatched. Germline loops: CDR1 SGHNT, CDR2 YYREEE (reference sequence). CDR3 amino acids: CASSPGLAGGQQYF. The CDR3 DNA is TGTGCCAGCAGCCCCGGACTAGCGGGGGGCCAGCAGTACTTC.

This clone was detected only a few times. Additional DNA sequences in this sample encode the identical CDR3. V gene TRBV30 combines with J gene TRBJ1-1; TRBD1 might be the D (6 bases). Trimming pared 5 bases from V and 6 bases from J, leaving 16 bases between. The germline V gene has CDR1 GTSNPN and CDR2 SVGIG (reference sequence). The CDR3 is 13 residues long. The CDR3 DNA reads TGTGCCTGGGGGGCAGGGGACACGGCTGAAGCTTTCTTT. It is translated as CAWGAGDTAEAFF.

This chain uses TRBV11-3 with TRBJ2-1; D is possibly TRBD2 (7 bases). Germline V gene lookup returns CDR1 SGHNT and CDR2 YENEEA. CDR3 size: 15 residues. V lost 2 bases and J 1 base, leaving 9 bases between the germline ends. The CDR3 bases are TGTGCCAGCAGCTTACGGGGGGCTTCCTACAATGAGCAGTTCTTC. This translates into CASSLRGASYNEQFF.

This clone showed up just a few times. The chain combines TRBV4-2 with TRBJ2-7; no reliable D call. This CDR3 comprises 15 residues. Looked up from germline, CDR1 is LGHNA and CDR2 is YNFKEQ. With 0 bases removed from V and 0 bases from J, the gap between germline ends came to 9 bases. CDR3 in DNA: TGTGCCAGCAGCCAAGAACCCTCTAGCTCCTACGAGCAGTACTTC. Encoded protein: CASSQEPSSSYEQYF.

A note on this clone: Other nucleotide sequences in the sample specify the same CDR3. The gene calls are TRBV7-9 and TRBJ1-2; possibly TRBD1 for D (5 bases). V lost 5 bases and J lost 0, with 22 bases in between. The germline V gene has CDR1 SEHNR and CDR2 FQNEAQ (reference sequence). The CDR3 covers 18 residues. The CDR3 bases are TGTGCCAGCAGCCCTTGGACGGGGGGGTTGGAAGCTAACTATGGCTACACCTTC. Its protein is CASSPWTGGLEANYGYTF.

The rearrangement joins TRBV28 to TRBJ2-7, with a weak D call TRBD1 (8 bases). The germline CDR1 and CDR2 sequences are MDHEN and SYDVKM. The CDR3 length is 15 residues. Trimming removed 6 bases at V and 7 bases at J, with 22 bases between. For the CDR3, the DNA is TGTGCCAGCAGCTTTACAGGGGGAAGGACTAGAGAGCAGTACTTC. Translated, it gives CASSFTGGRTREQYF.

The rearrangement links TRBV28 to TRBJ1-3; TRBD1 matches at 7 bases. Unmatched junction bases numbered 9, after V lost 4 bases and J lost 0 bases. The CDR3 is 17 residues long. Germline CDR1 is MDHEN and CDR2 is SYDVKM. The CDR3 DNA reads TGTGCCAGCAGTTATGACAGGGCGAGGGGCTCTGGAAACACCATATATTTT. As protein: CASSYDRARGSGNTIYF.

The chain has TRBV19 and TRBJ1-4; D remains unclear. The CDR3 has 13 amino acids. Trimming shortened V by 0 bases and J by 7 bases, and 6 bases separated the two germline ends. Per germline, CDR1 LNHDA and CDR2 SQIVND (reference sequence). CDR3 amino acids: CASSIDRGEKLFF. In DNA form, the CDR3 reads TGTGCCAGTAGTATAGATCGGGGTGAAAAACTGTTTTTT. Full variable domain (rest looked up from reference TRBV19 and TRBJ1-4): DGGITQSPKYLFRKEGQNVTLSCEQNLNHDAMYWYRQDPGQGLRLIYYSQIVNDFQKGDIAEGYSVSREKKESFPLTVTSAQKNPTAFYLCASSIDRGEKLFFGSGTQLSVL.

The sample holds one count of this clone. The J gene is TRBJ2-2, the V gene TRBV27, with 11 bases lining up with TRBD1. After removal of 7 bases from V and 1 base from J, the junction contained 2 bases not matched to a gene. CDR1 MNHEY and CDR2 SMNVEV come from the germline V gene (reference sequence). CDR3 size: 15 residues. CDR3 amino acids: CASMDRGLNTGELFF. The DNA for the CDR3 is TGTGCCAGCATGGACAGGGGGCTGAACACCGGGGAGCTGTTTTTT.

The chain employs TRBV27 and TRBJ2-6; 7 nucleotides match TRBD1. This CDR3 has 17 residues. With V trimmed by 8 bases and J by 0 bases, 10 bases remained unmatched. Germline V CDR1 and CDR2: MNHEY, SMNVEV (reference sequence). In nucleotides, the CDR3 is TGTGCCAGCGGACCGGGACAGACTAACTCTGGGGCCAACGTCCTGACTTTC. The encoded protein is CASGPGQTNSGANVLTF.

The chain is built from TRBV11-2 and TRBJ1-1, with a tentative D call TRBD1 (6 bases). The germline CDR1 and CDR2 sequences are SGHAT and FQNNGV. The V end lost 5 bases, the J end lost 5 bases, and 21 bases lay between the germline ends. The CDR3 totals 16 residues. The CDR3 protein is CASSDWRREGGTEAFF. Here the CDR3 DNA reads TGTGCCAGCAGCGATTGGAGGAGGGAGGGGGGGACTGAAGCTTTCTTT.

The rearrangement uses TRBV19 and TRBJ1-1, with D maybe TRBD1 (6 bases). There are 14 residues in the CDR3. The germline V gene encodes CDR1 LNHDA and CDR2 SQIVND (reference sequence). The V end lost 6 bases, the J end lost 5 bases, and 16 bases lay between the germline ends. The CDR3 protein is CASRTISGTTEAFF. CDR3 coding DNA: TGTGCCAGTAGGACAATATCCGGGACAACTGAAGCTTTCTTT.

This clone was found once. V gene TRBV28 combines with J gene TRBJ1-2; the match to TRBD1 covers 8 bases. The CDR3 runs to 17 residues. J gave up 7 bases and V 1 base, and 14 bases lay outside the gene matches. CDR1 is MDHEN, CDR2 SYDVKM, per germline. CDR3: CASSLFGTGDPRSGYTF. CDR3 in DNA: TGTGCCAGCAGTTTATTCGGGACAGGAGACCCAAGGAGTGGCTACACCTTC.